The 8 T cell receptor beta chains presented below share a single source sample, sequenced in a study of blood T cell repertoires in COVID-19. The table came from immunoSEQ multiplex PCR; TCRdb's copy has only in-frame clones and leaves some out. The sample lists more than 95,000 clones, roughly 84% occurring once. The sample was peripheral blood. Receptors were obtained from a man in his sixties with acute or convalescent COVID-19.

This sequence joins TRBV5-1 and TRBJ1-5; 9 positions match TRBD1. The CDR3 runs to 15 residues. J lost 4 bases, V lost 4 bases, and 6 bases had no gene match. Germline values: CDR1 SGHRS, CDR2 YFSETQ. The CDR3 here is CASSAGTGRNQPQHF. In DNA form, the CDR3 reads TGCGCCAGCAGCGCCGGGACAGGGAGAAATCAGCCCCAGCATTTT. The full variable domain, completed using reference TRBV5-1 and TRBJ1-5, is KAGVTQTPRYLIKTRGQQVTLSCSPISGHRSVSWYQQTPGQGLQFLFEYFSETQRNKGNFPGRFSGRQFSNSRSEMNVSTLELGDSALYLCASSAGTGRNQPQHFGDGTRLSIL.

The chain uses TRBV5-1 and TRBJ1-1; TRBD1 is a possible D gene (5 bases). Trimming removed 4 bases at V and 4 bases at J, with 14 bases between. The germline V gene has CDR1 SGHRS and CDR2 YFSETQ. The CDR3 loop spans 14 amino acids. The CDR3 is CASSINSGGTEAFF. The CDR3, as DNA: TGCGCCAGCAGCATTAACTCCGGGGGCACTGAAGCTTTCTTT. Full variable domain (rest looked up from reference TRBV5-1 and TRBJ1-1): KAGVTQTPRYLIKTRGQQVTLSCSPISGHRSVSWYQQTPGQGLQFLFEYFSETQRNKGNFPGRFSGRQFSNSRSEMNVSTLELGDSALYLCASSINSGGTEAFFGQGTRLTVV.

The rearrangement uses TRBV2 and TRBJ2-7, with D maybe TRBD2 (5 bases). The CDR3 runs to 15 residues. The germline CDR1 and CDR2 sequences are SNHLY and FYNNEI. The V end lost 4 bases, the J end lost 2 bases, and 15 bases lay between the germline ends. Here the CDR3 reads CASSGLLVGAYEQYF. The CDR3 DNA is TGTGCCAGCAGTGGGCTACTAGTTGGGGCCTACGAGCAGTACTTC. Full variable domain (rest looked up from reference TRBV2 and TRBJ2-7): EPEVTQTPSHQVTQMGQEVILRCVPISNHLYFYWYRQILGQKVEFLVSFYNNEISEKSEIFDDQFSVERPDGSNFTLKIRSTKLEDSAMYFCASSGLLVGAYEQYFGPGTRLTVT.

This sequence joins TRBV2 and TRBJ2-6; TRBD1 matches 12 bases. The CDR3 length is 21 residues. Unmatched junction bases numbered 16, after V lost 4 bases and J lost 3 bases. Germline V CDR1 and CDR2: SNHLY, FYNNEI. CDR3 sequence: CASSVTPAPGQGAIGANVLTF. The CDR3 DNA reads TGTGCCAGCAGTGTCACTCCTGCGCCGGGACAGGGGGCGATTGGGGCCAACGTCCTGACTTTC. Variable domain in full (rest from reference TRBV2 and TRBJ2-6): EPEVTQTPSHQVTQMGQEVILRCVPISNHLYFYWYRQILGQKVEFLVSFYNNEISEKSEIFDDQFSVERPDGSNFTLKIRSTKLEDSAMYFCASSVTPAPGQGAIGANVLTFGAGSRLTVL.

This clone has just one count. This chain links TRBV6-2 or TRBV6-3 with TRBJ2-2; 8 nucleotides match TRBD2. From germline, CDR1 is MNHEY and CDR2 SVGEGT. V dropped 5 bases and J dropped 3; count of bases not matched to a gene: 8. This CDR3 comprises 16 residues. CDR3 protein: CASSRREGLDTGELFF. CDR3 sequence (DNA): TGTGCCAGCAGTCGTCGGGAGGGCCTTGACACCGGGGAGCTGTTTTTT.

The chain combines TRBV5-1 with TRBJ2-2; 9 nucleotides agree with TRBD1. J was trimmed by 5 bases and V by 1 base; bases with no gene match: 6. The CDR3 covers 16 residues. Germline lookup yields CDR1 SGHRS and CDR2 YFSETQ. The chain's CDR3 is CASSLSYRGRTGELFF. In nucleotides, the CDR3 is TGCGCCAGCAGCTTGTCCTACAGGGGGCGTACCGGGGAGCTGTTTTTT.

Worth noting for this clone: At one end the junction does not follow the germline gene, possibly because of a read error. The chain employs TRBV3-1 (or the pseudogene TRBV3-2) and TRBJ2-3; 7 nucleotides match TRBD2. Germline V gene sequence: CDR1 LGHDT, CDR2 YNNKEL (reference sequence). The CDR3 is made up of 16 amino acids. The CDR3 nucleotides read TGTGCCAACAGCCAAGCCGGGAGGACGAGCACAGATACGCAGTATTTT. Protein: CANSQAGRTSTDTQYF.

In this sample, this clone turned up once. The chain recombines TRBV7-8 with TRBJ2-2; 12 bases fit TRBD2. The CDR3 contains 19 residues. CDR1 SGHVS and CDR2 FQNEAQ come from the germline V gene. V trimming: 1 base; J trimming: 4 bases; junction bases outside the gene matches: 10. In DNA, the CDR3 is TGTGCCAGCAGCTTAGAAGTCCTAGCGGGAGGGCCGGGCACCGGGGAGCTGTTTTTT. Its protein is CASSLEVLAGGPGTGELFF.